Given below is one T cell receptor (beta chain) in context. Its antigen is still unknown. The data belong to a study of T cell responses to AZD1222 COVID-19 vaccine. Study observations and caveats: Distributed over spike, vaccine-associated CD4 TCRs predominated at 160-218 and 743-854. Increases in Spike-specific TCR breadth and depth were seen after two AZD1222 doses. The donor group comprised mostly white British people and more females; the analysis possibly underestimated clonal diversity.

Profiling relied on immunoSEQ multiplex PCR, and the TCRdb table lists in-frame clones only, not all of them. The profile shows 99,000 or so clones, roughly 88% of them singletons. Germline V CDR1 and CDR2: SQVTM, ANQGSEA. CDR3 size: 11 residues. V lost 3 bases and J 8 bases, leaving 10 bases between the germline ends. The rearrangement links TRBV29-1 to TRBJ1-2, with unresolved D. This sample comprised peripheral blood, obtained on day 0 of AZD1222 vaccination. The clonotype was recovered from an adult in good health. CDR3 sequence reads: CSVDKAGGYTF. CDR3 DNA: TGCAGCGTTGATAAGGCAGGAGGCTACACCTTC.